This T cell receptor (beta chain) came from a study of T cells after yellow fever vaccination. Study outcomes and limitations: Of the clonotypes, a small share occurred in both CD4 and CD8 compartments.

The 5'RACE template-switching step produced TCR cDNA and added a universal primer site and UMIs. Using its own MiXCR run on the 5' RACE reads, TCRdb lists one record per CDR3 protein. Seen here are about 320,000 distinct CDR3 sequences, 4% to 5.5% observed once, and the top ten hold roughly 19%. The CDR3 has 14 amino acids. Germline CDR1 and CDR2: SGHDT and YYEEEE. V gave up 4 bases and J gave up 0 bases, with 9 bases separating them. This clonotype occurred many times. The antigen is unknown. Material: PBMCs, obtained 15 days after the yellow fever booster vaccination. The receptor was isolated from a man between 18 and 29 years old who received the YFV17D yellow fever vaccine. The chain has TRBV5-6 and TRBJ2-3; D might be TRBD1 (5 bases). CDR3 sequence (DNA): TGTGCCAGCAGCCGACAGCTTAGCACAGATACGCAGTATTTT. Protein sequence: CASSRQLSTDTQYF.